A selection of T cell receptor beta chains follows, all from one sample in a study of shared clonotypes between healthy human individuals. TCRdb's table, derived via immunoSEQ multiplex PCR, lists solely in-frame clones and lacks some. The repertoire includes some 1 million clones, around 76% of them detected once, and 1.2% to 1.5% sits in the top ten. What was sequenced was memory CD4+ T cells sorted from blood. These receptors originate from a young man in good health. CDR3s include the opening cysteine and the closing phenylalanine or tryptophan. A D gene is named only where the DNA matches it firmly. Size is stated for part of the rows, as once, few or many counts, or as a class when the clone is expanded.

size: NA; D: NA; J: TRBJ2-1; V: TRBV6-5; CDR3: CASSSDILVSYNEQFF; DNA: TGTGCCAGCAGTTCGGACATTCTCGTCTCCTACAATGAGCAGTTCTTC
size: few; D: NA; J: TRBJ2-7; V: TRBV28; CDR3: CASTKGGTSYEQYF; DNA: TGTGCCAGCACAAAGGGGGGTACCTCCTACGAGCAGTACTTC
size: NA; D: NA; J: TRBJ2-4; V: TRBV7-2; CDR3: CASSLGGTKNIQYF; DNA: TGTGCCAGCAGCTTAGGGGGGACCAAAAACATTCAGTACTTC
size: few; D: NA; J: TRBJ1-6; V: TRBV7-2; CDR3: CASSLAGGGNSPLHF; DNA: TGTGCCAGCAGCTTAGCGGGGGGTGGTAATTCACCCCTCCACTTT
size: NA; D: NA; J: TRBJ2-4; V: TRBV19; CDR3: CASSGSVKNIQYF; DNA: TGTGCCAGTAGTGGCTCCGTGAAAAACATTCAGTACTTC
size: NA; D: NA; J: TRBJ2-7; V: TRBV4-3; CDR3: CASSQVSSLSSYEQYF; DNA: TGCGCCAGCAGCCAAGTTTCGAGTCTCAGCTCCTACGAGCAGTACTTC
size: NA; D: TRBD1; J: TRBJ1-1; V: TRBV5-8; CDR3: CASSTQRQGLEAFF; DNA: TGTGCCAGCAGCACACAGCGACAGGGGTTGGAAGCTTTCTTT
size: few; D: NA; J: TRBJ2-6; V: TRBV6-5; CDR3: CASSSSWGLGANVLTF; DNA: TGTGCCAGCAGTTCTTCCTGGGGGCTAGGGGCCAACGTCCTGACTTTC
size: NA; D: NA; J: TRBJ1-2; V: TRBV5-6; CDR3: CASSSWDTFPYGYTF; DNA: TGTGCCAGCAGCTCCTGGGACACCTTTCCCTATGGCTACACCTTC
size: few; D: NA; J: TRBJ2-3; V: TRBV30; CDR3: CAWRRRGNTDTQYF; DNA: TGTGCCTGGAGGAGAAGGGGGAACACAGATACGCAGTATTTT
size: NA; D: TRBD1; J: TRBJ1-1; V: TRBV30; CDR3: CAWSVQGREAFF; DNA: TGTGCCTGGAGTGTACAGGGGAGGGAAGCTTTCTTT
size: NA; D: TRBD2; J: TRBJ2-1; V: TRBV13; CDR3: CASSPTNLAGGLWNEQFF; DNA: TGTGCCAGCAGCCCCACCAATCTAGCGGGGGGGCTGTGGAATGAGCAGTTCTTC
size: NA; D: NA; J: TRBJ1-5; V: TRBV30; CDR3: CAWSVSGRNQPQHF; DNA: TGTGCCTGGAGTGTATCAGGCCGCAATCAGCCCCAGCATTTT
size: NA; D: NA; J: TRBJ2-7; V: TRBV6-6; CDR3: CASIHPRPSATYEQYF; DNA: TGTGCCAGCATCCACCCTAGACCCTCAGCCACCTACGAGCAGTACTTC
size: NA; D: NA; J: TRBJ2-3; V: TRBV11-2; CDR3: CASSLANPGAYSDTQYF; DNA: TGTGCCAGCAGCTTAGCTAATCCGGGGGCATATTCAGATACGCAGTATTTT
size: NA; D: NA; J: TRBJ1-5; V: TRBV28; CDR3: CASSSRGANQPQHF; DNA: TGTGCCAGCAGCTCTCGGGGGGCGAATCAGCCCCAGCATTTT
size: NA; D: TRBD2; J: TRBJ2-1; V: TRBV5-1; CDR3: CASSSGLAGNNEQFF; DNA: TGCGCCAGCAGCTCCGGACTAGCGGGAAACAATGAGCAGTTCTTC
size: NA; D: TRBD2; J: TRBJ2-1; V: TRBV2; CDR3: CASSAASGTYNEQFF; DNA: TGTGCCAGCAGTGCGGCTAGCGGGACCTACAATGAGCAGTTCTTC
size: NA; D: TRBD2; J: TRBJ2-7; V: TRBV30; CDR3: CAWSATGGEQYF; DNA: TGTGCCTGGAGTGCCACGGGGGGCGAGCAGTACTTC
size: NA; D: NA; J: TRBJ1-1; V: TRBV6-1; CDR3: CASSSTGANTEAFF; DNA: TGTGCCAGCAGTTCGACAGGCGCCAACACTGAAGCTTTCTTT
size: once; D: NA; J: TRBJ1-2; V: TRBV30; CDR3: CAWSGTHIYNGYTF; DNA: TGTGCCTGGAGTGGGACCCATATTTACAATGGCTACACCTTC
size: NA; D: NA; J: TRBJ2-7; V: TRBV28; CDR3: CASRRYFDAAYEQYF; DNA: TGTGCCAGCAGACGTTACTTTGACGCCGCCTACGAGCAGTACTTC
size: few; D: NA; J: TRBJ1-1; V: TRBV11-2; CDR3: CASSLLSSTEAFF; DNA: TGTGCCAGCAGCTTACTGTCTAGTACTGAAGCTTTCTTT
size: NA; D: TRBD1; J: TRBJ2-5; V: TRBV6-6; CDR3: CASRKPGTGGRQYF; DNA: TGTGCCAGCAGAAAACCCGGGACAGGGGGCAGGCAGTACTTC
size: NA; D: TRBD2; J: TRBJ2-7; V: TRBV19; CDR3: CASSKAGVYEQYF; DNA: TGTGCCAGTAGCAAAGCGGGAGTCTACGAGCAGTACTTC
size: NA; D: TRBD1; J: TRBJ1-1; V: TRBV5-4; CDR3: CASSLDRQGRPGTEAFF; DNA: TGTGCCAGCAGCTTGGACCGACAGGGGAGACCTGGCACTGAAGCTTTCTTT
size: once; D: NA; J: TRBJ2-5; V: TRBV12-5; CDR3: CASGLEKGKGTQYF; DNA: TGTGCTAGTGGTTTGGAAAAAGGGAAGGGGACCCAGTACTTC
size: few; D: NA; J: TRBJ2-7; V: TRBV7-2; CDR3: CASSLAGINTYEQYF; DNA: TGTGCCAGCAGCTTAGCGGGTATCAACACCTACGAGCAGTACTTC
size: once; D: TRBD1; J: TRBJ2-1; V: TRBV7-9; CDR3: CASSLEGGANNEQFF; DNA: TGTGCCAGCAGCTTAGAAGGGGGCGCGAACAATGAGCAGTTCTTC
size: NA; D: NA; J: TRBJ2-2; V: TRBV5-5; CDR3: CASRSLGQEGGGELFF; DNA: TGTGCCAGCAGGTCACTCGGACAGGAGGGAGGCGGGGAGCTGTTTTTT
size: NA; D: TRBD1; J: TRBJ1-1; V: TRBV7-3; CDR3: CASSLTGLDTEAFF; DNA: TGTGCCAGCAGCTTGACAGGGCTGGACACTGAAGCTTTCTTT
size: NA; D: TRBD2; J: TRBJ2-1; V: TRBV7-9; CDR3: CASSHLAGKGYNEQFF; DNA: TGTGCCAGCAGCCATCTAGCGGGAAAGGGTTACAATGAGCAGTTCTTC